This T cell receptor beta chain was documented in a study of blood T cell repertoires in COVID-19. This clone has more than one count but fewer than ten. As originally analysed: By means of reference gene primer amplification, nucleated cell counts were estimated. Produced via immunoSEQ multiplex PCR; TCRdb's table is partial and in-frame only. V and J calls and clone size follow that table, whereas D and trimming were derived from the DNA. The sample shows some 370,000 clones, roughly 90% of them seen only once. With 6 bases removed from V and 0 bases from J, the gap between germline ends came to 9 bases. Germline CDR1 reads MNHEY; CDR2 reads SVGAGI. This CDR3 has 14 amino acids.

The chain carries TRBV6-5 and TRBJ2-4; D is unclear. This TCR derives from a man aged 35 to 55 with acute or convalescent COVID-19. The sequenced sample consisted of peripheral blood. This chain's CDR3 is CASRPQQAKNIQYF. The CDR3 nucleotides read TGTGCCAGCAGACCCCAACAAGCCAAAAACATTCAGTACTTC.